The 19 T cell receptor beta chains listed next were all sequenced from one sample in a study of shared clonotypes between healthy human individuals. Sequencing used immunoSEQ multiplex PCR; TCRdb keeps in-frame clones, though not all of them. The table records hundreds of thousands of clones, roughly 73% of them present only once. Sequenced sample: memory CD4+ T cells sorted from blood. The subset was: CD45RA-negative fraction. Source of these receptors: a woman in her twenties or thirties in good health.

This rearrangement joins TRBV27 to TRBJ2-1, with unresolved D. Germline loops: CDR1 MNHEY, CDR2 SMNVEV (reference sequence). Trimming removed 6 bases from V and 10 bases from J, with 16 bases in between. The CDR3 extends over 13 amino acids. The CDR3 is CASSSPLDPEQFF. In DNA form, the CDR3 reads TGTGCCAGCAGCTCCCCTCTAGACCCCGAGCAGTTCTTC.

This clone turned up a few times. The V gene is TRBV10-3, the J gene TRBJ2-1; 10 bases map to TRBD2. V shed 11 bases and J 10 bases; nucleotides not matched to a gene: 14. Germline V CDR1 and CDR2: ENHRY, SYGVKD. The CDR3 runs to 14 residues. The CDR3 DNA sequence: TGTGCCTCCGAGGGAGGAGCGGGAGGGAGCGAGCAGTTCTTC. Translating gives CASEGGAGGSEQFF.

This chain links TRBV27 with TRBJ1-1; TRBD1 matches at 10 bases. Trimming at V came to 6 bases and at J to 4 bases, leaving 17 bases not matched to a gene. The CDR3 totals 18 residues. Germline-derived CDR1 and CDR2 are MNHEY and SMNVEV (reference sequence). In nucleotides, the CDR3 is TGTGCCAGCAGCCCTAGACAGGGGGCAATCGGTTTCCCCACTGAAGCTTTCTTT. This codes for CASSPRQGAIGFPTEAFF.

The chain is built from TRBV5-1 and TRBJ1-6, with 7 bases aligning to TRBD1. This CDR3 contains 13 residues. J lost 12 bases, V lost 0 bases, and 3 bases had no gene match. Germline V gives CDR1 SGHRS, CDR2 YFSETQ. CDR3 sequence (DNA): TGCGCCAGCAGCTTGGCCGGGGACAGACCCCTCCACTTT. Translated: CASSLAGDRPLHF.

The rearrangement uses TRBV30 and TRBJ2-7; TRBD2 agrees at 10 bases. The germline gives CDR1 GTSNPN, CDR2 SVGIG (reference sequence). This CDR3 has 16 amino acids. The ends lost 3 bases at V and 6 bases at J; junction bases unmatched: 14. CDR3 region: CAWRREGLAERGEQYF. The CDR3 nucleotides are TGTGCCTGGAGAAGAGAAGGACTAGCGGAGAGGGGCGAGCAGTACTTC.

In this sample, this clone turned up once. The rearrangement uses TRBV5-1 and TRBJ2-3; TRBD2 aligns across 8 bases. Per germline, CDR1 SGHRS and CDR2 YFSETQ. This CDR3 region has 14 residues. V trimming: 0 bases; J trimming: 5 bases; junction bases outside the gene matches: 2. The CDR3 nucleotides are TGCGCCAGCAGCTTGGGAGCGGGAGAAGATACGCAGTATTTT. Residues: CASSLGAGEDTQYF.

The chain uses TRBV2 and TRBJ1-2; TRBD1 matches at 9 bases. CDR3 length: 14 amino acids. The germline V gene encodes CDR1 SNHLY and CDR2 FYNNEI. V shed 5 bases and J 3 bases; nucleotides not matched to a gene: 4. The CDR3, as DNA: TGTGCCAGCAGTCAACAGGGGGCTGACTATGGCTACACCTTC. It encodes CASSQQGADYGYTF.

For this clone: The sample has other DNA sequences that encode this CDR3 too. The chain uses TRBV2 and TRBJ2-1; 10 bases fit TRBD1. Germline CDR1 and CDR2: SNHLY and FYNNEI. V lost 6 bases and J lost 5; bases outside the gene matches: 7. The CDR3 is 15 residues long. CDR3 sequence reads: CASRYRDRGNNEQFF. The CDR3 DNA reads TGTGCCAGCAGGTACCGGGACAGGGGTAACAATGAGCAGTTCTTC.

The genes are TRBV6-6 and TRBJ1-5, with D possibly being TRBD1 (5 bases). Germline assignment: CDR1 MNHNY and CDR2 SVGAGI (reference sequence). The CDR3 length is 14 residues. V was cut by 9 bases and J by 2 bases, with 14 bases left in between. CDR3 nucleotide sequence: TGTGCCAGTGGGTTGAGGGGACGCAATCAGCCCCAGCATTTT. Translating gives CASGLRGRNQPQHF.

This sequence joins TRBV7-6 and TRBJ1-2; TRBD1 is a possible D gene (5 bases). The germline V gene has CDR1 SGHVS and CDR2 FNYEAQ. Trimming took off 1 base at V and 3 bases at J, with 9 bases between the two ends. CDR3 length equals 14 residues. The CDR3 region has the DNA TGTGCCAGCAGCTTAGGGGGCTTTGACTATGGCTACACCTTC. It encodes CASSLGGFDYGYTF.

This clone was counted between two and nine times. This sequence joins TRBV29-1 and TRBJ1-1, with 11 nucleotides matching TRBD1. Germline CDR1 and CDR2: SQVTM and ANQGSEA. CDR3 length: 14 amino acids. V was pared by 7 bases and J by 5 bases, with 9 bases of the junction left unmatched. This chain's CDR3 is CSAGTGGTGTEAFF. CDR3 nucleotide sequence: TGCAGCGCCGGGACAGGGGGAACGGGTACTGAAGCTTTCTTT.

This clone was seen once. In DNA form, the CDR3 reads TGTGCCAGCAGCCCTATAACTAGCGGGAGGAACACCGGGGAGCTGTTTTTT. Amino acid sequence: CASSPITSGRNTGELFF. The V call is TRBV7-6, the J call TRBJ2-2, with 11 bases aligning to TRBD2. The CDR3 runs to 17 residues. Trimming at V came to 5 bases and at J to 1 base, leaving 6 bases not matched to a gene. Per the germline V gene, CDR1 is SGHVS and CDR2 is FNYEAQ.

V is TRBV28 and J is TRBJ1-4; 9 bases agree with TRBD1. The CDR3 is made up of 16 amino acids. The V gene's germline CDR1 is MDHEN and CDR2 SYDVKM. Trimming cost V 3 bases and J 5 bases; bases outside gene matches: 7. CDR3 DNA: TGTGCCAGCAGTTTTGCGACAGGGGGTTCCAATGAAAAACTGTTTTTT. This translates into CASSFATGGSNEKLFF.

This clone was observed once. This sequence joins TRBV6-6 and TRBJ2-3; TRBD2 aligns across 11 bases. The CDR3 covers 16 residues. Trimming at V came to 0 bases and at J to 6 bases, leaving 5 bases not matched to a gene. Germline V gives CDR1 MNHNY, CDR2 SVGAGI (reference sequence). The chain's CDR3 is CASSYSRLAGSDTQYF. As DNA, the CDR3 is TGTGCCAGCAGTTACTCGCGACTAGCGGGATCCGATACGCAGTATTTT.

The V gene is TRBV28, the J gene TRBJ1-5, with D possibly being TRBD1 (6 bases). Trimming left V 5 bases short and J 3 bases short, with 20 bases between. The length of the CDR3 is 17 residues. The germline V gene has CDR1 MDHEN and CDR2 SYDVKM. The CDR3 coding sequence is TGTGCCAGCAGTCCCTGGGGGAGGGGGACCTCCAATCAGCCCCAGCATTTT. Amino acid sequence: CASSPWGRGTSNQPQHF.

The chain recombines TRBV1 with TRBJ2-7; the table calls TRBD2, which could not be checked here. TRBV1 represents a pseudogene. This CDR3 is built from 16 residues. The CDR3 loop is CTSSHLGTSGSGWQYF. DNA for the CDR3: TGCACCAGCAGCCATCTCGGGACTAGCGGGAGTGGATGGCAGTACTTC.

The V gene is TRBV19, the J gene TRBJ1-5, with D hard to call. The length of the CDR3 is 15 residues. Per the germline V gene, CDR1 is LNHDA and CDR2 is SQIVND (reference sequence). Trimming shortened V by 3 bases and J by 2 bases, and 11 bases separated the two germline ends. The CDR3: CASSIFRIGNQPQHF. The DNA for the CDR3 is TGTGCCAGTAGTATCTTTCGGATTGGCAATCAGCCCCAGCATTTT. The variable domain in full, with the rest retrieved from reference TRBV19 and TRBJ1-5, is DGGITQSPKYLFRKEGQNVTLSCEQNLNHDAMYWYRQDPGQGLRLIYYSQIVNDFQKGDIAEGYSVSREKKESFPLTVTSAQKNPTAFYLCASSIFRIGNQPQHFGDGTRLSIL.

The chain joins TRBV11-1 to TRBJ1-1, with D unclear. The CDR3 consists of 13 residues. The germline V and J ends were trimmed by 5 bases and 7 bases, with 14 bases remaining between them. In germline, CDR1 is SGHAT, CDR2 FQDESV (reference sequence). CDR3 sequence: CASSPRWESEAFF. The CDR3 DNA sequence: TGTGCCAGCAGCCCCCGCTGGGAGAGTGAAGCTTTCTTT.

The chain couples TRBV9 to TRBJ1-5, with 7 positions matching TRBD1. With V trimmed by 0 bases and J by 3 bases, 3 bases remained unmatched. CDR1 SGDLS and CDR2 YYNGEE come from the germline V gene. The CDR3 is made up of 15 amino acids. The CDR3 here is CASSVGRGVNQPQHF. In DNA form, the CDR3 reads TGTGCCAGCAGCGTAGGCAGGGGGGTCAATCAGCCCCAGCATTTT.